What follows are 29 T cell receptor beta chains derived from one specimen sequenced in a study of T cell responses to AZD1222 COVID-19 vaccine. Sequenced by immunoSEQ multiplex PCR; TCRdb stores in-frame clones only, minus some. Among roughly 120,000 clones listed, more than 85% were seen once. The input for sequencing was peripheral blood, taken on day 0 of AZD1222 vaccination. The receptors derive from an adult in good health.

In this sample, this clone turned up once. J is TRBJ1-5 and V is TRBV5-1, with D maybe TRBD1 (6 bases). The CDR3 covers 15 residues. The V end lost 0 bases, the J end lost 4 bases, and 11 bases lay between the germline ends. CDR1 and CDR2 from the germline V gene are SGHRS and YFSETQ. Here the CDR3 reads CASSLAGGLNQPQHF. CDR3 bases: TGCGCCAGCAGCTTGGCCGGGGGGCTTAATCAGCCCCAGCATTTT.

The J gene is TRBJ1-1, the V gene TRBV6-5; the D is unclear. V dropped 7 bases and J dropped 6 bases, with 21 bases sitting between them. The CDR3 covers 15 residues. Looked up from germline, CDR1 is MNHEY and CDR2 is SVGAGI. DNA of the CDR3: TGTGCCAGCACACCGAGGAACAGTCTGAGCGCTGAAGCTTTCTTT. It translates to CASTPRNSLSAEAFF.

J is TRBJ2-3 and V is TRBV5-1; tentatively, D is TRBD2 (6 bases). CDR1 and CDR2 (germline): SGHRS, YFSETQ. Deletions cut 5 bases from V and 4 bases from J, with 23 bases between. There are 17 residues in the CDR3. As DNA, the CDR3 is TGCGCCAGCAGTTCGGGGTGGTTGGCGGGGCCCCCAGATACGCAGTATTTT. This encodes CASSSGWLAGPPDTQYF.

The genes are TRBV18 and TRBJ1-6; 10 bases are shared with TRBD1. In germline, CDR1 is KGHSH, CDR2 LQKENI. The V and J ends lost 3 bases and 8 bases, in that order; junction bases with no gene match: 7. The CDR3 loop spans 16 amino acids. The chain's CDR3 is CASSPSGTGADSPLHF. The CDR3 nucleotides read TGTGCCAGCTCACCGTCCGGGACAGGGGCAGATTCACCCCTCCACTTT.

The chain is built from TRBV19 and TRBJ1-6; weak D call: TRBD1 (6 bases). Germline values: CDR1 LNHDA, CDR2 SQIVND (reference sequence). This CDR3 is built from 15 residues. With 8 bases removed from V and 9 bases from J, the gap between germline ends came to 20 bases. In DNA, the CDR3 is TGTGCCAGTGGTACAGGGTGGCCCCTCGGTTCACCCCTCCACTTT. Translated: CASGTGWPLGSPLHF.

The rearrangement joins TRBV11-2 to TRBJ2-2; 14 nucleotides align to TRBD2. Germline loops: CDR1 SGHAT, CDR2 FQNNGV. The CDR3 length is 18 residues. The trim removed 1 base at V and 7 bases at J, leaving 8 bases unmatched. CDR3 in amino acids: CASSLVMGLAGVVGELFF. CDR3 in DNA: TGTGCCAGCAGCTTAGTCATGGGACTAGCGGGAGTTGTCGGGGAGCTGTTTTTT.

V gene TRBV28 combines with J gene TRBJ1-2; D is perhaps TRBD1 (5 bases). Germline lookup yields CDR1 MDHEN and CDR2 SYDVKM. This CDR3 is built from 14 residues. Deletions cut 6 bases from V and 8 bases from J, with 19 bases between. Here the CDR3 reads CASSTPGTYWGYTF. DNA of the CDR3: TGTGCCAGCAGCACCCCCGGGACCTATTGGGGCTACACCTTC.

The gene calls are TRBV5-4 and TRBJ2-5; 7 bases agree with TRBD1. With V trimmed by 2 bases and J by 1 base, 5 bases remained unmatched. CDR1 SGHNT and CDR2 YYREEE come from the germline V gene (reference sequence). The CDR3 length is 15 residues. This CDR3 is CASSFRGTGQETQYF. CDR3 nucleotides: TGTGCCAGCAGCTTCAGGGGGACGGGCCAAGAGACCCAGTACTTC. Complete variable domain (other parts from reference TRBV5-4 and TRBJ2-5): ETGVTQSPTHLIKTRGQQVTLRCSSQSGHNTVSWYQQALGQGPQFIFQYYREEENGRGNFPPRFSGLQFPNYSSELNVNALELDDSALYLCASSFRGTGQETQYFGPGTRLLVL.

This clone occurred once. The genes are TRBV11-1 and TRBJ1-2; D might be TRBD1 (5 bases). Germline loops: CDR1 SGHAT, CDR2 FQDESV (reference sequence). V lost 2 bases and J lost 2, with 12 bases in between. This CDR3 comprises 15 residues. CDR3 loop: CASSLRRGANYGYTF. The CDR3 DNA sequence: TGTGCCAGCAGCTTACGGCGAGGGGCGAACTATGGCTACACCTTC.

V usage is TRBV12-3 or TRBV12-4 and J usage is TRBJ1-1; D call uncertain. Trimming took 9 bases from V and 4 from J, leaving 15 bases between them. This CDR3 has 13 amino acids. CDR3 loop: CASKDYRGTEAFF. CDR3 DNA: TGTGCCAGTAAGGACTATCGGGGCACTGAAGCTTTCTTT.

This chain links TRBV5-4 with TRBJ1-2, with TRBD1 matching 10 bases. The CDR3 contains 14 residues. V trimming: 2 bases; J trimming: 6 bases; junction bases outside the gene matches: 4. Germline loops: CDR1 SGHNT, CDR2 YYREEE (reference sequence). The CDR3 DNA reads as TGTGCCAGCAGCTTCTTTGACAGGGGGCATGGCTACACCTTC. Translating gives CASSFFDRGHGYTF. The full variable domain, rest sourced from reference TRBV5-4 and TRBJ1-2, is ETGVTQSPTHLIKTRGQQVTLRCSSQSGHNTVSWYQQALGQGPQFIFQYYREEENGRGNFPPRFSGLQFPNYSSELNVNALELDDSALYLCASSFFDRGHGYTFGSGTRLTVV.

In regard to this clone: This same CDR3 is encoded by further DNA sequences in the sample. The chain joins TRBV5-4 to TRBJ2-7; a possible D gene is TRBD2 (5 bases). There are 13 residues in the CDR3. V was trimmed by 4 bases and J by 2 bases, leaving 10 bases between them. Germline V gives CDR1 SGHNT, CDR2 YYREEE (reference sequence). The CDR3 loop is CASSLGDPYEQYF. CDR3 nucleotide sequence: TGTGCCAGCAGCCTCGGGGATCCCTACGAGCAGTACTTC. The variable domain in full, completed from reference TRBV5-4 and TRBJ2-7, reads ETGVTQSPTHLIKTRGQQVTLRCSSQSGHNTVSWYQQALGQGPQFIFQYYREEENGRGNFPPRFSGLQFPNYSSELNVNALELDDSALYLCASSLGDPYEQYFGPGTRLTVT.

CDR3 nucleotide sequence: TGTGCCAGCAGTTCGGTGACGCCTGGAAACACCATATATTTT. Its translation is CASSSVTPGNTIYF. This rearrangement joins TRBV28 to TRBJ1-3, with D uncertain. The CDR3 extends over 14 amino acids. V lost 4 bases, J lost 2 bases, and 9 bases lay in between. Germline V CDR1 and CDR2: MDHEN, SYDVKM.

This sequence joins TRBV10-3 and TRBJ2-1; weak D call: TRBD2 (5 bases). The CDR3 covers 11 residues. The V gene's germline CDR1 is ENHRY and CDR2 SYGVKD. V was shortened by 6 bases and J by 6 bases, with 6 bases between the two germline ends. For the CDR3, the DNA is TGTGCCATCAGGACTACCAATGAGCAGTTCTTC. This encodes CAIRTTNEQFF.

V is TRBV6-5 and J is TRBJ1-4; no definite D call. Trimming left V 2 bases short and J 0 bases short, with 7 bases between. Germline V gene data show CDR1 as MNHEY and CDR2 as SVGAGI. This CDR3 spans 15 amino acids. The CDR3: CASSYRVATNEKLFF. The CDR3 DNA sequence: TGTGCCAGCAGTTACCGGGTAGCAACTAATGAAAAACTGTTTTTT.

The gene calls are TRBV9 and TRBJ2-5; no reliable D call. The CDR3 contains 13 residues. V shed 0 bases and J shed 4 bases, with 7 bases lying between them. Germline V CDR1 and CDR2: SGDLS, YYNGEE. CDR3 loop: CASSVDPGETQYF. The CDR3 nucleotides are TGTGCCAGCAGCGTAGACCCAGGAGAGACCCAGTACTTC.

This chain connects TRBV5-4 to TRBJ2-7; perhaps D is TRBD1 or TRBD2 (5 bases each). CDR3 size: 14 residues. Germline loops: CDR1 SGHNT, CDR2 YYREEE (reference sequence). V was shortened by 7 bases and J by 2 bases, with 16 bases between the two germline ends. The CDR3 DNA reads TGTGCCAGCGGAACGGGACCGAGACCCTACGAGCAGTACTTC. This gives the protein CASGTGPRPYEQYF. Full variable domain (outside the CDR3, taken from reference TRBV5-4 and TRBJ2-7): ETGVTQSPTHLIKTRGQQVTLRCSSQSGHNTVSWYQQALGQGPQFIFQYYREEENGRGNFPPRFSGLQFPNYSSELNVNALELDDSALYLCASGTGPRPYEQYFGPGTRLTVT.

The CDR3 nucleotides read TGTGCCAGCAGTTGGAGAGGAGGCTACACCTTC. Translation gives CASSWRGGYTF. The chain recombines TRBV5-6 with TRBJ1-2; D unresolved. There are 11 residues in the CDR3. Germline lookup yields CDR1 SGHDT and CDR2 YYEEEE. Trimming took off 5 bases at V and 8 bases at J, with 10 bases between the two ends.

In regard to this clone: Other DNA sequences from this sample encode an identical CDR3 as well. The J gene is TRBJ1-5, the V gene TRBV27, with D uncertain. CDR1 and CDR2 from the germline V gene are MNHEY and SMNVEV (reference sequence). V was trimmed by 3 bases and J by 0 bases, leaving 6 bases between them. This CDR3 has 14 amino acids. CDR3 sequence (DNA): TGTGCCAGCAGTTTGGGCTATAGCAATCAGCCCCAGCATTTT. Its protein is CASSLGYSNQPQHF.

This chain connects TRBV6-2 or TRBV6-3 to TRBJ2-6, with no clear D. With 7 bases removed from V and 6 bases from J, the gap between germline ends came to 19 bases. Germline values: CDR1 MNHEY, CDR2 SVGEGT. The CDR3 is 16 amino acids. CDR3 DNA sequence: TGTGCCAGCACCCCCTCGGGCCGACCGGAGGCCAACGTCCTGACTTTC. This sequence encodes CASTPSGRPEANVLTF.

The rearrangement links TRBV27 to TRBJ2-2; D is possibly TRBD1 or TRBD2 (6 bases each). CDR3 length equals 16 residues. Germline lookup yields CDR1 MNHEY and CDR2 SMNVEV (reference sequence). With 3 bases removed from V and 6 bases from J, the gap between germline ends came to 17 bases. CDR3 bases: TGTGCCAGCAGTTTCCTGGGGACAAGGGGGGCCGGGGAGCTGTTTTTT. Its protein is CASSFLGTRGAGELFF.

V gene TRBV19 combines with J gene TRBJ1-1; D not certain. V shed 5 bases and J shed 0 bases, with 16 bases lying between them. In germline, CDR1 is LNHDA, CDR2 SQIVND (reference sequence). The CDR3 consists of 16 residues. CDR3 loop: CASSSPLGRVNTEAFF. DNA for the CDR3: TGTGCCAGTAGTTCCCCCCTAGGGCGAGTGAACACTGAAGCTTTCTTT. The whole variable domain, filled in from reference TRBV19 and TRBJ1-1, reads DGGITQSPKYLFRKEGQNVTLSCEQNLNHDAMYWYRQDPGQGLRLIYYSQIVNDFQKGDIAEGYSVSREKKESFPLTVTSAQKNPTAFYLCASSSPLGRVNTEAFFGQGTRLTVV.

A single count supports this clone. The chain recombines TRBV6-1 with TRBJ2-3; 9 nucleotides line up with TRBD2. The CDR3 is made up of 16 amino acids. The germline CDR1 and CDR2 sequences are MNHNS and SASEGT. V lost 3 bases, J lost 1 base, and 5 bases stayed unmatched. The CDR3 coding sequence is TGTGCCAGCAGTGATACAGCGGGAGGTGGCACAGATACGCAGTATTTT. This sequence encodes CASSDTAGGGTDTQYF.

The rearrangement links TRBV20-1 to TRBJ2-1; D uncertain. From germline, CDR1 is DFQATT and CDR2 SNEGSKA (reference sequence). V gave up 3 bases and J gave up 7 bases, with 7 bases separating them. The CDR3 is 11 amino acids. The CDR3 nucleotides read TGCAGTGCTAGTTTGGGGAATGAGCAGTTCTTC. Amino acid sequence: CSASLGNEQFF.

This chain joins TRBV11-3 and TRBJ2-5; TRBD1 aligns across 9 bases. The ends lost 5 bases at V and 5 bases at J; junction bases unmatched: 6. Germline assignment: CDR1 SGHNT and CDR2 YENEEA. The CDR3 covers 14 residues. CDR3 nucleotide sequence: TGTGCCAGCAGCCACAGGGGGCTTAGGGAGACCCAGTACTTC. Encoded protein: CASSHRGLRETQYF.

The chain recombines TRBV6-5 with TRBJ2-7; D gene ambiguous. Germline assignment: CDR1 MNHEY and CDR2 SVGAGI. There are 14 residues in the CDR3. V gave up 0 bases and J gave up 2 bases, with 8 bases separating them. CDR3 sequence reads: CASSYSGLPYEQYF. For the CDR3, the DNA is TGTGCCAGCAGTTACTCCGGGTTGCCCTACGAGCAGTACTTC.

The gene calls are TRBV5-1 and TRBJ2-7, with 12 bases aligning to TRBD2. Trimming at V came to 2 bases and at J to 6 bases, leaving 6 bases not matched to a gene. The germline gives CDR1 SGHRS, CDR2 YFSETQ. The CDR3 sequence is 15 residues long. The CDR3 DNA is TGCGCCAGCAGCTTACGACTAGCGGGAGTCGGCGAGCAGTACTTC. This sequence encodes CASSLRLAGVGEQYF.

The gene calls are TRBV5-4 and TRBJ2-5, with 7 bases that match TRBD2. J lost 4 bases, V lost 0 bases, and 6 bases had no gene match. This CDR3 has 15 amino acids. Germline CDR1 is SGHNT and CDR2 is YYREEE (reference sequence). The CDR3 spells CASSLVVGGRETQYF. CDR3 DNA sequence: TGTGCCAGCAGCTTGGTGGTGGGAGGGCGAGAGACCCAGTACTTC.

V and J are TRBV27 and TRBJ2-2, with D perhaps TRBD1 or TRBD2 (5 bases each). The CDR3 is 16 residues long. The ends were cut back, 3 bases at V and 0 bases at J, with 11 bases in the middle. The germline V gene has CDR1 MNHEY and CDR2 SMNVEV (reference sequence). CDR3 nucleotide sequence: TGTGCCAGCAGTTTGAGGGGCGGTTCGAACACCGGGGAGCTGTTTTTT. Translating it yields CASSLRGGSNTGELFF.